This paragraph covers one TCR beta chain sequence. Germline trimming cut 2 bases from V and 1 base from J; bases unmatched to any gene: 7. This CDR3 has 17 amino acids. Germline assignment: CDR1 MNHEY and CDR2 SMNVEV (reference sequence). The data were obtained in a study of T cells in tumors after PD-1 blockade. Across the whole study: Mean per blood sample: roughly 100,000 templates (about 24,679-260,000), approximately 40,000 unique clonotypes.

TCRdb's copy holds only in-frame clones and misses some; the assay was immunoSEQ multiplex PCR. Of some 15,000 clones detected, about 82% appear once; the ten largest clones hold approximately 25%. This sequence originates from a human donor with basal cell carcinoma. This sample comprised PBMCs, obtained after anti-PD-1 treatment. The J gene is TRBJ2-4, the V gene TRBV27; 8 bases map to TRBD1. The CDR3 spells CASSLNGQGWAKNIQYF. As DNA, the CDR3 is TGTGCCAGCAGTTTAAACGGACAGGGCTGGGCCAAAAACATTCAGTACTTC.